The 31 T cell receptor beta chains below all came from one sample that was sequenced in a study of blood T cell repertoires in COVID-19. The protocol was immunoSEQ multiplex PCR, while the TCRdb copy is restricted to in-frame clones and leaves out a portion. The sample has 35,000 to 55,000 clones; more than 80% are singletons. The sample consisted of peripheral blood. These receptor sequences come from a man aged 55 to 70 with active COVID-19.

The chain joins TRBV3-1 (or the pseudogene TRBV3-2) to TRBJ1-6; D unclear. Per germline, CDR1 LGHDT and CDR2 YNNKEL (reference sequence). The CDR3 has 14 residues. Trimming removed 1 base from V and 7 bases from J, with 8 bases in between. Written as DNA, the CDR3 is TGTGCCAGCAGCCAAGCCGGGTCCAATTCACCCCTCCACTTT. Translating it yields CASSQAGSNSPLHF.

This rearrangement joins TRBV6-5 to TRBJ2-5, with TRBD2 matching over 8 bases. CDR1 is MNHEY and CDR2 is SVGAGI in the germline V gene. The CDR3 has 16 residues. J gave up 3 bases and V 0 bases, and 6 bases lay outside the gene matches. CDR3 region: CASSYSRTGGEETQYF. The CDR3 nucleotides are TGTGCCAGCAGTTACTCGAGGACGGGGGGGGAAGAGACCCAGTACTTC.

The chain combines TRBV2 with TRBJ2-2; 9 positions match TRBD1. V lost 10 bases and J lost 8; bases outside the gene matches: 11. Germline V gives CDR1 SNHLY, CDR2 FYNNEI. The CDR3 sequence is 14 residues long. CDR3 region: CANNRDRDSGELFF. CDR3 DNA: TGTGCCAACAACCGGGACAGGGATTCTGGGGAGCTGTTTTTT.

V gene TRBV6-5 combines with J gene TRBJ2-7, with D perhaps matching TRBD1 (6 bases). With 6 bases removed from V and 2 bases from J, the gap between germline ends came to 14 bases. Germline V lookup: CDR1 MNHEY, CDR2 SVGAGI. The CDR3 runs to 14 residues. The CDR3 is CASRPRDTAYEQYF. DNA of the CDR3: TGTGCCAGCAGGCCGAGGGACACCGCCTACGAGCAGTACTTC.

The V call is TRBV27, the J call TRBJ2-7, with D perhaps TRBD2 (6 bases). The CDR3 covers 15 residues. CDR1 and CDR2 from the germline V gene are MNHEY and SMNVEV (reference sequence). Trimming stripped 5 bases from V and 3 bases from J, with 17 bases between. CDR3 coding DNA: TGTGCCAGCAGTCCCCTTAGCGGAACATTCTACGAGCAGTACTTC. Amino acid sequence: CASSPLSGTFYEQYF.

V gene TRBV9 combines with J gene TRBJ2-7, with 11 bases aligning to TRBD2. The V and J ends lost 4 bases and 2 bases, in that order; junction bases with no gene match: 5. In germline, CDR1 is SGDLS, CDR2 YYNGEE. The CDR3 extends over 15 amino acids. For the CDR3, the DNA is TGTGCCAGCAGCCACGGGACTAGCGGAACCTACGAGCAGTACTTC. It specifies CASSHGTSGTYEQYF.

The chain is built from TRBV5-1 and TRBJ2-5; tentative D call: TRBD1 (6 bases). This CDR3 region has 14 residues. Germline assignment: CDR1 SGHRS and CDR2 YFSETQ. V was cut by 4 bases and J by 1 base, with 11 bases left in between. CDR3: CASSPQGTQETQYF. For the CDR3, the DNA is TGCGCCAGCAGCCCGCAGGGGACCCAAGAGACCCAGTACTTC.

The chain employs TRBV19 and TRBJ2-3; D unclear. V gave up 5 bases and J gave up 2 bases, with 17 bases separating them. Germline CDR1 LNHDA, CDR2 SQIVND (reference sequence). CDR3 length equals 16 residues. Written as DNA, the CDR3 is TGTGCCAGTAGTGTTTTTTCGCAGTCGAACACAGATACGCAGTATTTT. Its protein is CASSVFSQSNTDTQYF.

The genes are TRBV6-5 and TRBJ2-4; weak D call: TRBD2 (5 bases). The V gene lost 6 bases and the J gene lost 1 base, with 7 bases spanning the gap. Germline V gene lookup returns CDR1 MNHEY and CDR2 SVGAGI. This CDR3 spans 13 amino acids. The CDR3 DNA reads TGTGCCAGCAGCAGAGGGGCCAAAAACATTCAGTACTTC. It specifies CASSRGAKNIQYF.

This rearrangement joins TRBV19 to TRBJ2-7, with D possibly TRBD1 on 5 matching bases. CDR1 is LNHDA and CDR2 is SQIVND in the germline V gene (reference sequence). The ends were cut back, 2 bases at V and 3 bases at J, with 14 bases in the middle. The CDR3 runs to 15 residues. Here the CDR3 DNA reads TGTGCCAGTAGTATAACCCGGACACTGGTCTACGAGCAGTACTTC. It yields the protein CASSITRTLVYEQYF.

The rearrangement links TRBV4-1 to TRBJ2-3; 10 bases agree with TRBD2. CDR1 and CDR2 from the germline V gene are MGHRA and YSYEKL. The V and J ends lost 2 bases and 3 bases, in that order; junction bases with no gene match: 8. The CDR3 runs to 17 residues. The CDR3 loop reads CASSQPASGSNTDTQYF. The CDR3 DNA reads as TGCGCCAGCAGCCAACCTGCTAGCGGGAGCAATACAGATACGCAGTATTTT.

This CDR3 is CASSRDRAGSPLHF. CDR3 coding DNA: TGTGCCAGCAGCCGGGACAGGGCAGGCTCACCCCTCCACTTT. The V call is TRBV14, the J call TRBJ1-6, with 9 bases aligning to TRBD1. The CDR3 runs 14 residues. Trimming at V came to 4 bases and at J to 10 bases, leaving 5 bases not matched to a gene. Looked up from germline, CDR1 is SGHDN and CDR2 is FVKESK.

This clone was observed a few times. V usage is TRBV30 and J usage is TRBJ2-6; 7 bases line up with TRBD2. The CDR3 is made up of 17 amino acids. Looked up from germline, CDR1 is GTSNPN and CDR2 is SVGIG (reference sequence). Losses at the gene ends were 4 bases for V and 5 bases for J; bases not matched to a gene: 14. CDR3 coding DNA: TGTGCCTGGACGGGGGGATTCAATCTCTGGAGGGCCAACGTCCTGACTTTC. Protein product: CAWTGGFNLWRANVLTF.

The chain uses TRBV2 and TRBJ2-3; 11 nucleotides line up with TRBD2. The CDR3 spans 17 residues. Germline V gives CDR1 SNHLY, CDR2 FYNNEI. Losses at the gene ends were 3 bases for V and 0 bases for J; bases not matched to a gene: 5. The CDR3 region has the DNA TGTGCCAGCAGTGACGGGACTAGCGGTACTAGCACAGATACGCAGTATTTT. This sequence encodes CASSDGTSGTSTDTQYF.

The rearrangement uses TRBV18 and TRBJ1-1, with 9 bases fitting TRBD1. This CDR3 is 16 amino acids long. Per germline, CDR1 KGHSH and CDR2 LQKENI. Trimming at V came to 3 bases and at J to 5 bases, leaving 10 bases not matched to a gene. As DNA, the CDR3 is TGTGCCAGCTCACCGCCCCACAGGGGGCATGGAACTGAAGCTTTCTTT. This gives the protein CASSPPHRGHGTEAFF.

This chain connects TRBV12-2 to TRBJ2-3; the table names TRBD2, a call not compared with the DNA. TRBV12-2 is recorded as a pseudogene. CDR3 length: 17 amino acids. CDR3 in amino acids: CASRLVATLGGTDTQYF. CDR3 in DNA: TGTGCAAGTCGCTTAGTTGCTACCCTCGGGGGCACAGATACGCAGTATTTT.

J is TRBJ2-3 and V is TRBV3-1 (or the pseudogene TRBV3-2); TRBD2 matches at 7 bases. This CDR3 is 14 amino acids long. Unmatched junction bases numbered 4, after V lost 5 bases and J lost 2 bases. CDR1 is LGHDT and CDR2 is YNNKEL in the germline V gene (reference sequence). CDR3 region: CASSGGGNTDTQYF. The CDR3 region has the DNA TGTGCCAGCAGCGGGGGGGGGAACACAGATACGCAGTATTTT.

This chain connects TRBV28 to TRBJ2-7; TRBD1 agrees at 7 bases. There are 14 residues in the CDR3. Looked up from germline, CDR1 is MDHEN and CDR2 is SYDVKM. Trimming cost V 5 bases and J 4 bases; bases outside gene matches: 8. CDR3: CASSPGTEPYEQYF. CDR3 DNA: TGTGCCAGCAGTCCTGGGACAGAGCCTTACGAGCAGTACTTC. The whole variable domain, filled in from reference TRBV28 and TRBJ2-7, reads DVKVTQSSRYLVKRTGEKVFLECVQDMDHENMFWYRQDPGLGLRLIYFSYDVKMKEKGDIPEGYSVSREKKERFSLILESASTNQTSMYLCASSPGTEPYEQYFGPGTRLTVT.

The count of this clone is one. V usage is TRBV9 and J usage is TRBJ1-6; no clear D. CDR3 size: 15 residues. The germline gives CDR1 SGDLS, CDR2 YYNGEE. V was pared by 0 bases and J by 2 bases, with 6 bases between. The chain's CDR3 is CASSVGAPYNSPLHF. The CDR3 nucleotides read TGTGCCAGCAGCGTAGGAGCCCCCTATAATTCACCCCTCCACTTT.

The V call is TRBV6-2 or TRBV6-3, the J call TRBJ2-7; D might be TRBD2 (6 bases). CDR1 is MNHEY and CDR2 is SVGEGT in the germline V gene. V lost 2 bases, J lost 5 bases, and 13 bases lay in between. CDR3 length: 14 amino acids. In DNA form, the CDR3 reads TGTGCCAGCAGTTACACGGGGGAGATCGACGAGCAGTACTTC. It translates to CASSYTGEIDEQYF.

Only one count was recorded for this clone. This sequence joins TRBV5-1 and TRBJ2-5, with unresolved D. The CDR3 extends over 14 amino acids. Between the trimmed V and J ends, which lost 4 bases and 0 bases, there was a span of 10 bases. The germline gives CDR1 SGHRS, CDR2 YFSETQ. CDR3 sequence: CASSPQVYQETQYF. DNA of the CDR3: TGCGCCAGCAGCCCCCAGGTGTACCAAGAGACCCAGTACTTC. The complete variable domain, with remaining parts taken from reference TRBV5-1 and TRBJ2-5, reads KAGVTQTPRYLIKTRGQQVTLSCSPISGHRSVSWYQQTPGQGLQFLFEYFSETQRNKGNFPGRFSGRQFSNSRSEMNVSTLELGDSALYLCASSPQVYQETQYFGPGTRLLVL.

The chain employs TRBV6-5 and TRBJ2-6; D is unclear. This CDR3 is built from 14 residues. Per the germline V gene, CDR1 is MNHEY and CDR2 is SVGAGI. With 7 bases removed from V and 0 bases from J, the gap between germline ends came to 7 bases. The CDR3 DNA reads TGTGCCAGCATTTTCCTCTCTGGGGCCAACGTCCTGACTTTC. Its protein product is CASIFLSGANVLTF.

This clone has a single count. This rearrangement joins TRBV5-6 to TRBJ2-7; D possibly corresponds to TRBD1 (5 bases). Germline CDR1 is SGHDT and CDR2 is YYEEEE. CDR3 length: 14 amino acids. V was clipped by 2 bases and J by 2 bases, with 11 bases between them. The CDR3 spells CASSFYDRPYEQYF. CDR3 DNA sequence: TGTGCCAGCAGCTTCTACGACAGACCCTACGAGCAGTACTTC.

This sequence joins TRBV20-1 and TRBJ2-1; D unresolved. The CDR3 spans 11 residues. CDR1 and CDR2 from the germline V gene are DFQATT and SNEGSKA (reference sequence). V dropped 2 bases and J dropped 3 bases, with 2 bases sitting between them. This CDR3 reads CSARLYNEQFF. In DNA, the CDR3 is TGCAGTGCTAGACTCTACAATGAGCAGTTCTTC.

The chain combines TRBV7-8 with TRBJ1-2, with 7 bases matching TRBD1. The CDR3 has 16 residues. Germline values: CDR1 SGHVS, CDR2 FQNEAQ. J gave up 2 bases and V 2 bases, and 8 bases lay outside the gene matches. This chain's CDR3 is CASSLYGGGENYGYTF. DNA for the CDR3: TGTGCCAGCAGCTTATATGGAGGGGGCGAGAACTATGGCTACACCTTC.

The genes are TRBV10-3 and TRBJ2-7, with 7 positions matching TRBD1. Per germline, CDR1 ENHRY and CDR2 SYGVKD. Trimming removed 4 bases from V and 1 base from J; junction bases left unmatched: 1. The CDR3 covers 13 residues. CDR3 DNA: TGTGCCATCAGTGGGGGACAGTCCTACGAGCAGTACTTC. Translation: CAISGGQSYEQYF.

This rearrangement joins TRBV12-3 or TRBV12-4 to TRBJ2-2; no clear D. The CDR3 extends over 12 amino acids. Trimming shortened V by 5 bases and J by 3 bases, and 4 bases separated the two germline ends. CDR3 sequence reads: CASSPYTGELFF. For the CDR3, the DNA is TGTGCCAGCAGTCCTTACACCGGGGAGCTGTTTTTT.

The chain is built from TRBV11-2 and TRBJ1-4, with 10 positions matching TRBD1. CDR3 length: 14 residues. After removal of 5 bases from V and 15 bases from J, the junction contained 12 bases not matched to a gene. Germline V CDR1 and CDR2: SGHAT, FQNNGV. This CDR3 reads CASSPRQGALGVFF. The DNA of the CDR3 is TGTGCCAGCAGCCCCAGACAGGGGGCTCTAGGGGTGTTTTTT.

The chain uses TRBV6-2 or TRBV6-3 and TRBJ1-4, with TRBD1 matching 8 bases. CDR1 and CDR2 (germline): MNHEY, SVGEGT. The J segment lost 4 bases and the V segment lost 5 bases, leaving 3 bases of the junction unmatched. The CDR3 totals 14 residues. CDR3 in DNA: TGTGCCAGCAGTATGGGACAGGTTAATGAAAAACTGTTTTTT. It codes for CASSMGQVNEKLFF.

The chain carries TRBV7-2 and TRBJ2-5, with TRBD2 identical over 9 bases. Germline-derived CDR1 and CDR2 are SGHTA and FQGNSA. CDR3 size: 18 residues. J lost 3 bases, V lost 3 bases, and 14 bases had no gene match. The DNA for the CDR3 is TGTGCCAGCAGCTTTCCTGGGCTAGCGGGACTTGATGAAGAGACCCAGTACTTC. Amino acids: CASSFPGLAGLDEETQYF. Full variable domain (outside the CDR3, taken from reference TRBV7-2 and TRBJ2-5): GAGVSQSPSNKVTEKGKDVELRCDPISGHTALYWYRQSLGQGLEFLIYFQGNSAPDKSGLPSDRFSAERTGGSVSTLTIQRTQQEDSAVYLCASSFPGLAGLDEETQYFGPGTRLLVL.

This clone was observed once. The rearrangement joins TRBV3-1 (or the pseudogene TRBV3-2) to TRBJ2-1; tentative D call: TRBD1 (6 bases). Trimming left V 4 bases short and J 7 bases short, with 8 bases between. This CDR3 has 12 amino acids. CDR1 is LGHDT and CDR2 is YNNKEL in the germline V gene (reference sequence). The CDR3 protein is CASSRTGNEQFF. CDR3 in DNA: TGTGCCAGCAGCCGTACAGGGAATGAGCAGTTCTTC.